Sequencing of this T cell receptor (beta chain) was carried out in a study of blood T cell repertoires in COVID-19. About the study: PBMCs, B-cell-depleted T cells, or T cells provided the cDNA or gDNA that made up the material.

Sequencing used immunoSEQ multiplex PCR; TCRdb keeps in-frame clones, though not all of them. The data show 95,000 to 100,000 clones, almost 95% seen once. J gave up 4 bases and V 6 bases, and 9 bases lay outside the gene matches. CDR3 length: 15 amino acids. Germline assignment: CDR1 MDHEN and CDR2 SYDVKM. This receptor was taken from a man aged 50 to 60 with active COVID-19. The rearrangement joins TRBV28 to TRBJ1-5; 7 nucleotides match TRBD1. Sequenced: peripheral blood. CDR3 sequence reads: CASRTDRASNQPQHF. The CDR3 nucleotides are TGTGCCAGCAGAACCGACAGGGCTAGTAATCAGCCCCAGCATTTT.